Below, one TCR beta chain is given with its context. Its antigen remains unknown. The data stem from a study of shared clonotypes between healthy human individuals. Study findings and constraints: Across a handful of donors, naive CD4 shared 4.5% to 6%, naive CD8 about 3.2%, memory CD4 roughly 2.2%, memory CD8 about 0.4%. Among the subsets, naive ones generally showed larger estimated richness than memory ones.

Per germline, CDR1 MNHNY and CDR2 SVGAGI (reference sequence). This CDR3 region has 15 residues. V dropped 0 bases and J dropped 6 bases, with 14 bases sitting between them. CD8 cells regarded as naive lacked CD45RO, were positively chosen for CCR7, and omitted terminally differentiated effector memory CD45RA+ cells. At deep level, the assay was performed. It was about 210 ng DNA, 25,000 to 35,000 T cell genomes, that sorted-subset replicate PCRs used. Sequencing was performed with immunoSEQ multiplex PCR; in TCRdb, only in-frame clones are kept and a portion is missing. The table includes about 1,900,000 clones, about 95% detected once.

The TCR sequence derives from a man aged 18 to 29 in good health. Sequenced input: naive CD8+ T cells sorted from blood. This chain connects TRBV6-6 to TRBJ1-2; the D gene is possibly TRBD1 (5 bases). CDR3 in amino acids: CASSYSPEGKDGYTF. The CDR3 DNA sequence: TGTGCCAGCAGTTACTCCCCCGAGGGGAAAGATGGCTACACCTTC.